Shown below are 5 T cell receptor beta chains from a single sample sequenced in a study of cytomegalovirus exposure and HLA in healthy donors. Amplification used 60 Vbeta primers and 13 Jbeta primers. Only in-frame clones appear in the TCRdb table, and some are missing; sequencing was by immunoSEQ multiplex PCR. The table has 150,000 to 200,000 clones, about 70% seen once; the top ten hold around 9.3%. The sequencing input was PBMCs. All receptors come from a man aged 30 to 45 in good health and CMV-seropositive.

The gene calls are TRBV5-6 and TRBJ1-5; D is perhaps TRBD1 (6 bases). Germline V gene sequence: CDR1 SGHDT, CDR2 YYEEEE. This CDR3 has 15 amino acids. V was clipped by 4 bases and J by 4 bases, with 15 bases between them. This CDR3 is CASSDWTAQNQPQHF. CDR3 in DNA: TGTGCCAGCAGCGACTGGACAGCCCAAAATCAGCCCCAGCATTTT.

This clone was detected once. The gene calls are TRBV6-5 and TRBJ2-5, with 7 bases that match TRBD2. The CDR3 sequence is 12 residues long. Germline V CDR1 and CDR2: MNHEY, SVGAGI. J lost 7 bases, V lost 6 bases, and 5 bases had no gene match. The CDR3: CASSLAEGTQYF. Here the CDR3 DNA reads TGTGCCAGCAGCCTAGCGGAGGGGACCCAGTACTTC.

This clone was counted only a few times. This chain links TRBV19 with TRBJ1-2; no firm D call. Trimming stripped 3 bases from V and 2 bases from J, with 7 bases between. This CDR3 contains 13 residues. CDR1 and CDR2 (germline): LNHDA, SQIVND (reference sequence). Written as DNA, the CDR3 is TGTGCCAGTAGTATCGACACCAACTATGGCTACACCTTC. This gives the protein CASSIDTNYGYTF.

The chain is built from TRBV2 and TRBJ2-3; D is perhaps TRBD2 (6 bases). This CDR3 comprises 13 residues. Germline V gives CDR1 SNHLY, CDR2 FYNNEI. The V and J ends lost 6 bases and 3 bases respectively, with 10 bases between them. This CDR3 reads CASRTSKTDTQYF. CDR3 nucleotides: TGTGCCAGCAGGACTAGTAAGACAGATACGCAGTATTTT.

Only a few counts were recorded for this clone. CDR3 residues: CASSPPLGQATYEQYF. Written as DNA, the CDR3 is TGTGCCAGCAGTCCCCCCTTGGGACAGGCCACCTACGAGCAGTACTTC. The J gene is TRBJ2-7, the V gene TRBV28; 8 positions match TRBD1. The length of the CDR3 is 16 residues. V lost 5 bases and J lost 2; bases outside the gene matches: 11. CDR1 MDHEN and CDR2 SYDVKM come from the germline V gene.